This entry lists 26 T cell receptor beta chains sequenced from one sample in a study of T cells after yellow fever vaccination. TCRdb re-derived calls from the 5' RACE reads in MiXCR, one entry per CDR3 protein. Here the sample spans under 350,000 distinct CDR3 sequences, 4.1% being singletons. The sequencing here drew on PBMCs, taken 5 days after the yellow fever booster vaccination. These TCRs come from a man between 18 and 35 years old who received the YFV17D yellow fever vaccine.

The chain has TRBV5-1 and TRBJ2-5; D might be TRBD1 (5 bases). The length of the CDR3 is 17 residues. In germline, CDR1 is SGHRS, CDR2 YFSETQ. V lost 0 bases, J lost 2 bases, and 17 bases lay in between. CDR3 sequence: CASSLEERGHLQETQYF. CDR3 in DNA: TGCGCCAGCAGCTTGGAAGAGAGAGGACACCTTCAAGAGACCCAGTACTTC.

The sample holds many counts of this clonotype. The genes are TRBV5-1 and TRBJ1-2, with D hard to call. Germline assignment: CDR1 SGHRS and CDR2 YFSETQ. V was cut by 4 bases and J by 3 bases, with 16 bases left in between. The CDR3 runs 15 residues. DNA for the CDR3: TGCGCCAGCAGCACAACGGGGTTAGGCCACTATGGCTACACCTTC. Protein product: CASSTTGLGHYGYTF.

V and J are TRBV11-2 and TRBJ2-5; the D gene is possibly TRBD2 (5 bases). Trimming left V 0 bases short and J 5 bases short, with 13 bases between. CDR3 size: 15 residues. From germline, CDR1 is SGHAT and CDR2 FQNNGV. CDR3 DNA: TGTGCCAGCAGCTTAGACCAACTAGTGTGGGAGACCCAGTACTTC. Its protein product is CASSLDQLVWETQYF.

The V call is TRBV18, the J call TRBJ2-3; D is unresolved. The CDR3 has 16 residues. Trimming pared 0 bases from V and 10 bases from J, leaving 20 bases between. CDR1 is KGHSH and CDR2 is LQKENI in the germline V gene. This CDR3 reads CASSPPNAIAAVSQYF. Written as DNA, the CDR3 is TGTGCCAGCTCACCACCGAACGCGATAGCAGCAGTGTCGCAGTATTTT.

This chain connects TRBV10-3 to TRBJ2-1; TRBD2 matches at 8 bases. The CDR3 runs 14 residues. Trimming at V came to 7 bases and at J to 1 base, leaving 3 bases not matched to a gene. Germline V gene sequence: CDR1 ENHRY, CDR2 SYGVKD. The chain's CDR3 is CAIKGLESYNEQFF. CDR3 DNA sequence: TGTGCCATCAAGGGACTAGAGTCCTACAATGAGCAGTTCTTC.

The chain couples TRBV4-1 to TRBJ2-1, with 8 bases identical to TRBD1. The CDR3 consists of 16 residues. The J segment lost 4 bases and the V segment lost 0 bases, leaving 5 bases of the junction unmatched. CDR1 and CDR2 (germline): MGHRA, YSYEKL. The CDR3 spells CASSQDPGTGYNEQFF. As DNA, the CDR3 is TGCGCCAGCAGCCAAGACCCCGGGACAGGATACAATGAGCAGTTCTTC.

This clonotype was seen a few times. The rearrangement links TRBV3-1 to TRBJ1-2, with a weak D call TRBD1 (5 bases). CDR1 LGHDT and CDR2 YNNKEL come from the germline V gene (reference sequence). Trimming took off 5 bases at V and 5 bases at J, with 18 bases between the two ends. CDR3 length equals 15 residues. The DNA for the CDR3 is TGTGCCAGCAGCGAAATAAACCGTGGGGCGTATGGCTACACCTTC. Residues: CASSEINRGAYGYTF.

This clonotype was recorded a few times. The chain couples TRBV6-2 or TRBV6-3 to TRBJ2-3; no firm D call. CDR1 and CDR2 (germline): MNHEY, SVGEGT. V shed 7 bases and J shed 1 base, with 15 bases lying between them. The CDR3 length is 15 residues. CDR3 region: CASKLDPFRTDTQYF. DNA of the CDR3: TGTGCCAGCAAGCTGGACCCCTTTCGCACAGATACGCAGTATTTT.

This chain connects TRBV2 to TRBJ2-1, with a possible D match to TRBD1 (5 bases). V was cut by 5 bases and J by 0 bases, with 8 bases left in between. This CDR3 has 14 amino acids. Per germline, CDR1 SNHLY and CDR2 FYNNEI. CDR3 region: CASSLDTSYNEQFF. The CDR3 nucleotides are TGTGCCAGCAGTTTGGACACCTCCTACAATGAGCAGTTCTTC.

The chain has TRBV7-9 and TRBJ1-1; 7 nucleotides line up with TRBD1. V shed 4 bases, J shed 1 base, and the junction held 6 bases outside the gene matches. Germline V lookup: CDR1 SEHNR, CDR2 FQNEAQ (reference sequence). This CDR3 comprises 15 residues. CDR3 bases: TGTGCCAGCAGCTCGAGGGGACAGACGAACACTGAAGCTTTCTTT. It is translated as CASSSRGQTNTEAFF.

This clonotype was seen many times. This rearrangement joins TRBV5-1 to TRBJ1-1; tentative D call: TRBD1 (6 bases). CDR3 length: 14 amino acids. Trimming pared 4 bases from V and 11 bases from J, leaving 21 bases between. Looked up from germline, CDR1 is SGHRS and CDR2 is YFSETQ. The CDR3 region is CASSPGTPGEWAFF. CDR3 bases: TGCGCCAGCAGCCCCGGGACACCGGGGGAGTGGGCTTTCTTT.

This clonotype was seen more than once but under ten times. The chain combines TRBV7-3 with TRBJ1-2; 7 nucleotides align to TRBD1. CDR3 length: 15 residues. V lost 3 bases and J lost 0; bases outside the gene matches: 4. Germline V gene sequence: CDR1 SGHTA, CDR2 FQGTGA. CDR3 region: CASSLGQSTNYGYTF. In DNA form, the CDR3 reads TGTGCCAGCAGCTTGGGACAGAGTACTAACTATGGCTACACCTTC.

This clonotype was recorded many times. V usage is TRBV29-1 and J usage is TRBJ1-1, with D perhaps matching TRBD1 (6 bases). V dropped 6 bases and J dropped 5 bases, with 19 bases sitting between them. CDR3 length equals 14 residues. Germline V lookup: CDR1 SQVTM, CDR2 ANQGSEA. The CDR3 bases are TGCAGCGTCGACAGGACATACCCGGGAACTGAAGCTTTCTTT. It encodes CSVDRTYPGTEAFF.

This clonotype was counted only a few times. The V and J genes are TRBV29-1 and TRBJ1-2; the D is unclear. CDR3 length equals 16 residues. Germline assignment: CDR1 SQVTM and CDR2 ANQGSEA. Trimming stripped 4 bases from V and 0 bases from J, with 18 bases between. The CDR3 here is CSVVFWERGSNYGYTF. Here the CDR3 DNA reads TGCAGCGTTGTGTTCTGGGAACGTGGCTCTAACTATGGCTACACCTTC.

This clonotype was seen more than once but under ten times. The rearrangement uses TRBV4-1 and TRBJ2-3, with D possibly being TRBD2 (6 bases). This CDR3 spans 16 amino acids. The germline V gene encodes CDR1 MGHRA and CDR2 YSYEKL. The V gene lost 3 bases and the J gene lost 1 base, with 14 bases spanning the gap. CDR3: CASSHPLSGGTDTQYF. As DNA, the CDR3 is TGCGCCAGCAGCCATCCATTATCGGGGGGCACAGATACGCAGTATTTT.

The genes are TRBV20-1 and TRBJ1-5; the D is unclear. The CDR3 is 15 residues long. Trimming pared 2 bases from V and 0 bases from J, leaving 11 bases between. In germline, CDR1 is DFQATT, CDR2 SNEGSKA (reference sequence). The CDR3, as DNA: TGCAGTGCTAGAAACCCGACTGTTAGCAATCAGCCCCAGCATTTT. Translating it yields CSARNPTVSNQPQHF.

The chain recombines TRBV6-5 with TRBJ1-4; D not certain. Trimming stripped 0 bases from V and 7 bases from J, with 15 bases between. Germline V CDR1 and CDR2: MNHEY, SVGAGI. CDR3 length: 16 residues. CDR3 DNA: TGTGCCAGCAGTTACTCGACGTCCGGTCTAGGTGAAAAACTGTTTTTT. The encoded protein is CASSYSTSGLGEKLFF.

The gene calls are TRBV10-3 and TRBJ1-2; TRBD1 aligns across 9 bases. The germline V gene encodes CDR1 ENHRY and CDR2 SYGVKD. V was clipped by 4 bases and J by 8 bases; unmatched bases: 8. The CDR3 loop spans 14 amino acids. DNA of the CDR3: TGTGCCATCAGTGTGGGGACAGGGTTGGAAGGCTACACCTTC. Its protein is CAISVGTGLEGYTF.

A few counts support this clonotype. This chain links TRBV4-1 with TRBJ2-7; 8 bases map to TRBD2. Germline lookup yields CDR1 MGHRA and CDR2 YSYEKL. The CDR3 is made up of 16 amino acids. The V gene end was trimmed by 0 bases and the J gene end by 5 bases; junction bases not matched to a gene: 9. The CDR3 protein is CASSQEITGGANEQYV. Here the CDR3 DNA reads TGCGCCAGCAGCCAAGAAATAACCGGGGGGGCCAACGAGCAGTACGTC.

The chain uses TRBV6-5 and TRBJ1-1; 7 bases map to TRBD1. CDR1 and CDR2 from the germline V gene are MNHEY and SVGAGI. The CDR3 spans 14 residues. The V and J ends lost 6 bases and 4 bases, in that order; junction bases with no gene match: 8. The CDR3 nucleotides read TGTGCCAGCAGGGCAGGGGGGCTGACCACTGAAGCTTTCTTT. This codes for CASRAGGLTTEAFF.

This clonotype was seen a handful of times. A read error may produce the germline difference seen at one junction end. This chain links TRBV5-1 with TRBJ1-1, with no clear D. Looked up from germline, CDR1 is SGHRS and CDR2 is YFSETQ. CDR3 length equals 15 residues. Here the CDR3 reads CASSLFRRENTAAFF. The CDR3 region has the DNA TGCGCCAGCAGCTTGTTCCGGCGCGAGAACACTGCAGCTTTCTTT.

In this sample, this clonotype turned up many times. The V gene is TRBV5-1, the J gene TRBJ1-1; D is uncertain. Germline V gene lookup returns CDR1 SGHRS and CDR2 YFSETQ. There are 14 residues in the CDR3. Trimming removed 4 bases from V and 1 base from J, with 11 bases in between. This CDR3 reads CASSRELGNTEAFF. The CDR3 bases are TGCGCCAGCAGCCGAGAGTTAGGGAACACTGAAGCTTTCTTT.

The rearrangement uses TRBV5-1 and TRBJ2-3; D might be TRBD2 (6 bases). The CDR3 is 16 residues long. Germline CDR1 SGHRS, CDR2 YFSETQ. The V gene lost 2 bases and the J gene lost 0 bases, with 13 bases spanning the gap. The CDR3 spells CASSFGAGASTDTQYF. The CDR3 DNA sequence: TGCGCCAGCAGCTTTGGAGCGGGCGCTAGCACAGATACGCAGTATTTT.

At least ten counts were recorded for this clonotype. V gene TRBV4-3 combines with J gene TRBJ2-1; D possibly uses TRBD1 or TRBD2 (6 bases each). The CDR3 is made up of 17 amino acids. Trimming cost V 0 bases and J 1 base, with 13 bases left between them. Germline V lookup: CDR1 LGHNA, CDR2 YSLEER. The CDR3 nucleotides are TGCGCCAGCAGCCAAGAAGGAGGGGGGCTTTCCTACAATGAGCAGTTCTTC. Protein: CASSQEGGGLSYNEQFF.

This clonotype was observed at least ten times. The chain combines TRBV6-5 with TRBJ2-3; a possible D gene is TRBD2 (5 bases). Per the germline V gene, CDR1 is MNHEY and CDR2 is SVGAGI. V lost 5 bases to trimming and J lost 2 bases, with 14 bases between them. The CDR3 spans 15 residues. The CDR3 nucleotides are TGTGCCAGCAGTCGGACTGTCGGTGACACAGATACGCAGTATTTT. Protein: CASSRTVGDTDTQYF.

The gene calls are TRBV12-3 or TRBV12-4 and TRBJ2-3; D unresolved. The CDR3 extends over 17 amino acids. The V end lost 3 bases, the J end lost 3 bases, and 19 bases lay between the germline ends. CDR3 region: CASSFSSDPGRTDTQYF. The CDR3 DNA sequence: TGTGCCAGCAGTTTCTCATCCGACCCCGGGCGGACAGATACGCAGTATTTT.